The clone carrying this T cell receptor beta chain came up many times. The data originate from a study of CXCR3 chemokines and chemotherapy response in bladder cancer. Trimming pared 6 bases from V and 5 bases from J, leaving 13 bases between. The CDR3 spans 13 residues. Germline values: CDR1 SGHAT, CDR2 FQNNGV. Via MiXCR, TCRdb re-called the PCR reads, giving one row per CDR3 protein. This table has approximately 10,000 distinct CDR3 sequences, roughly 24% appearing once. This sequence was found in a human donor with bladder cancer that did not respond to neoadjuvant chemotherapy. Sample acquisition took place from a patient whose treatment included neoadjuvant chemotherapy. This chain uses TRBV11-2 with TRBJ1-2; weak D call: TRBD1 (6 bases). The CDR3 region has the DNA TGTGCCAGCAGGCGGGTAGGGGGATATGGCTACACCTTC. It is translated as CASRRVGGYGYTF. Full variable domain (rest looked up from reference TRBV11-2 and TRBJ1-2): EAGVAQSPRYKIIEKRQSVAFWCNPISGHATLYWYQQILGQGPKLLIQFQNNGVVDDSQLPKDRFSAERLKGVDSTLKIQPAKLEDSAVYLCASRRVGGYGYTFGSGTRLTVV.